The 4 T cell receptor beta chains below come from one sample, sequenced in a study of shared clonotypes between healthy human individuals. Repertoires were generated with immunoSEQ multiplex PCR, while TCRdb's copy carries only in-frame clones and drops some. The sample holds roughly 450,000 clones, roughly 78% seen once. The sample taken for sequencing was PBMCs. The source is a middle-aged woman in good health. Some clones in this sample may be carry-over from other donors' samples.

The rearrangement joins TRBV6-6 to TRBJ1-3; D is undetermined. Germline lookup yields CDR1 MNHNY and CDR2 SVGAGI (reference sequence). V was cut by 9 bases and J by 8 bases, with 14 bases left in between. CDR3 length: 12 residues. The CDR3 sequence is CASNGLGDTIYF. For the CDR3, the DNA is TGTGCCAGTAATGGGCTTGGGGACACCATATATTTT.

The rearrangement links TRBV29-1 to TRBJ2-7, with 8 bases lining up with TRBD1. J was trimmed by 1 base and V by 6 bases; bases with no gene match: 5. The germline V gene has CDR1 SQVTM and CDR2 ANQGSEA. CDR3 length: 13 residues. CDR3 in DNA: TGCAGCGTCGCCGACAGGGGTTCCTACGAGCAGTACTTC. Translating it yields CSVADRGSYEQYF.

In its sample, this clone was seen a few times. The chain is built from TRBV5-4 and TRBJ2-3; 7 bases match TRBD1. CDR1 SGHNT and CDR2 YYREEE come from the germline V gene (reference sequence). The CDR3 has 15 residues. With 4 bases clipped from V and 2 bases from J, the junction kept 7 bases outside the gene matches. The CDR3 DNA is TGTGCCAGCAGCCGAGGACAGGTTTCCACAGATACGCAGTATTTT. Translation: CASSRGQVSTDTQYF.

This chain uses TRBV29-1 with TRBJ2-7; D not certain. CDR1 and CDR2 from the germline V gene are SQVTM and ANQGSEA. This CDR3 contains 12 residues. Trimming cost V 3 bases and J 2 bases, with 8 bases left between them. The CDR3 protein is CSVEGGTYEQYF. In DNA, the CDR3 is TGCAGCGTTGAGGGCGGTACCTACGAGCAGTACTTC.